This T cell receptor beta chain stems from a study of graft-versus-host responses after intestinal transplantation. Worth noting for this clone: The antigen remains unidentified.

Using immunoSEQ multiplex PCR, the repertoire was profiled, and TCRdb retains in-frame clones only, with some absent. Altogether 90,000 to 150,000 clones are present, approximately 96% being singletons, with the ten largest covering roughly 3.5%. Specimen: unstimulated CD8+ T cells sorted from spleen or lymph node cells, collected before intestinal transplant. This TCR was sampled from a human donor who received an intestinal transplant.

CDR3 sequence reads: CASSLLGRVNTEAFF. As DNA, the CDR3 is TGTGCCAGCAGCTTATTAGGGAGGGTAAACACTGAAGCTTTCTTT. The J gene is TRBJ1-1, the V gene TRBV5-6; D unresolved. Trimming stripped 2 bases from V and 2 bases from J, with 13 bases between. CDR1 is SGHDT and CDR2 is YYEEEE in the germline V gene. CDR3 length: 15 residues.